The present T cell receptor (beta chain) was sequenced within a study of T cell repertoires in cytomegalovirus infection. This CDR3 comprises 13 residues. Germline CDR1 MRHNA, CDR2 SNTAGT. Trimming removed 4 bases from V and 4 bases from J, with 8 bases in between. This clonotype was observed a few times. Its specificity is unknown. MiXCR, applied by TCRdb to the reads, yields one record per CDR3 protein. The profile covers approximately 70,000 distinct CDR3 sequences, with 20% to 25% appearing a single time and 60% to 85% taken by the ten largest. Sequenced input: PBMCs, sequenced either directly or after in vitro stimulation (not recorded which). The TCR originated in a human donor in good health (CMV status not recorded). Some clones in this sample may be carry-over from other donors' samples. This sequence joins TRBV6-4 and TRBJ1-5; TRBD1 might be the D (6 bases). The CDR3 reads CASSADRNQPQHF. The CDR3 nucleotides read TGTGCCAGCAGTGCCGACAGGAATCAGCCCCAGCATTTT.